The source of this TCR beta chain is a study of shared clonotypes between healthy human individuals. Study details: There were three CD4 naive, three CD4 memory, two CD8 naive and one CD8 memory plates per donor.

Germline V CDR1 and CDR2: PRHDT, FYEKMQ (reference sequence). CDR3 length: 18 residues. The J segment lost 1 base and the V segment lost 5 bases, leaving 14 bases of the junction unmatched. General study findings and limits: Unshared clonotypes carried lower generation probabilities than those common to all four donors. Donors were few, which limited the genetic and exposure-history diversity represented.

Only CD45RO-negative cells positively selected for CCR7 counted as naive CD8 cells, so terminally differentiated effector memory CD45RA+ cells were excluded. At a deep level, the assay was run. The method was immunoSEQ multiplex PCR; TCRdb's version includes in-frame clones alone and lacks a portion of them. The table shows around 640,000 clones, with approximately 96% occurring only once. As concerns this clone: Its target is not known.

The sample taken for sequencing was naive CD8+ T cells sorted from blood. The sequence was obtained from a woman between 25 and 40 years old in good health. The J gene is TRBJ2-1, the V gene TRBV13; 7 positions agree with TRBD2. This CDR3 reads CASSRASGVFVSYNEQFF. The CDR3 DNA sequence: TGTGCCAGCAGCAGAGCTAGCGGCGTCTTCGTTTCCTACAATGAGCAGTTCTTC. The entire variable domain, with the rest obtained from reference TRBV13 and TRBJ2-1, is as follows: AAGVIQSPRHLIKEKRETATLKCYPIPRHDTVYWYQQGPGQDPQFLISFYEKMQSDKGSIPDRFSAQQFSDYHSELNMSSLELGDSALYFCASSRASGVFVSYNEQFFGPGTRLTVL.